This passage covers 17 T cell receptor beta chains from one sample sequenced in a study of cytomegalovirus exposure and HLA in healthy donors. Assay used: immunoSEQ multiplex PCR; TCRdb lists only in-frame clones, some missing. The sample records under 250,000 clones, roughly 87% being singletons. The specimen sequenced was PBMCs. These receptors all stem from a man younger than 35 in good health and CMV-seropositive.

The J gene is TRBJ2-7, the V gene TRBV7-9; D remains unclear. CDR1 and CDR2 (germline): SEHNR, FQNEAQ (reference sequence). This CDR3 has 15 amino acids. Trimming took 5 bases from V and 6 from J, leaving 20 bases between them. CDR3 DNA sequence: TGTGCCAGCAGCCCTCCGGGCCCTAACTCTGGCGAGCAGTACTTC. Protein sequence: CASSPPGPNSGEQYF.

The chain joins TRBV19 to TRBJ1-2; the D gene is possibly TRBD1 (5 bases). The CDR3 consists of 14 residues. In germline, CDR1 is LNHDA, CDR2 SQIVND (reference sequence). Trimming removed 6 bases at V and 8 bases at J, with 19 bases between. The CDR3 loop is CASSHRDSAGGYTF. The CDR3, as DNA: TGTGCCAGTAGCCATCGGGACTCCGCGGGAGGCTACACCTTC.

The CDR3 spells CASSVYGLLESRADTQYF. The CDR3 bases are TGTGCCAGCAGCGTATATGGGTTGCTTGAGAGTCGGGCAGATACGCAGTATTTT. The chain links TRBV9 to TRBJ2-3; D not certain. CDR3 length: 18 amino acids. The germline gives CDR1 SGDLS, CDR2 YYNGEE. V shed 1 base and J shed 4 bases, with 22 bases lying between them.

The gene calls are TRBV6-1 and TRBJ2-1, with D unclear. Trimming took 7 bases from V and 8 from J, leaving 3 bases between them. The germline CDR1 and CDR2 sequences are MNHNS and SASEGT. The CDR3 length is 9 residues. CDR3 in amino acids: CASNHEQFF. CDR3 nucleotide sequence: TGTGCCAGCAACCATGAGCAGTTCTTC.

CDR3 in DNA: TGTGCCAGCAGTTACTCGAGGATAGGGCCCTACGAGCAGTACTTC. This sequence encodes CASSYSRIGPYEQYF. The V gene is TRBV6-5, the J gene TRBJ2-7, with D hard to call. V lost 0 bases to trimming and J lost 2 bases, with 11 bases between them. Germline lookup yields CDR1 MNHEY and CDR2 SVGAGI. This CDR3 contains 15 residues.

This rearrangement joins TRBV11-2 to TRBJ2-1; D may be TRBD2 (5 bases). The CDR3 totals 18 residues. Germline V gene sequence: CDR1 SGHAT, CDR2 FQNNGV. Trimming left V 6 bases short and J 0 bases short, with 21 bases between. The CDR3 DNA reads as TGTGCCAGCAGTGATTCCTTCGACTACCGGAGCTCCTACAATGAGCAGTTCTTC. It codes for CASSDSFDYRSSYNEQFF.

The chain links TRBV4-3 to TRBJ2-3; 10 nucleotides align to TRBD2. Unmatched junction bases numbered 4, after V lost 1 base and J lost 6 bases. The germline V gene encodes CDR1 LGHNA and CDR2 YSLEER. The CDR3 is 15 residues long. In nucleotides, the CDR3 is TGCGCCAGCAGCCAAGGGCTAGCGGGAGTGGATACGCAGTATTTT. Translating gives CASSQGLAGVDTQYF.

The genes are TRBV29-1 and TRBJ2-7; possible D gene TRBD2, 6 bases. Trimming removed 4 bases at V and 6 bases at J, with 10 bases between. This CDR3 has 11 amino acids. In germline, CDR1 is SQVTM, CDR2 ANQGSEA. The CDR3 loop reads CSVVGGSEQYF. As DNA, the CDR3 is TGCAGCGTTGTTGGGGGGTCCGAGCAGTACTTC.

V and J are TRBV20-1 and TRBJ2-1; D remains ambiguous. Germline V gene lookup returns CDR1 DFQATT and CDR2 SNEGSKA (reference sequence). This CDR3 is built from 11 residues. V was pared by 0 bases and J by 9 bases, with 6 bases between. The CDR3 sequence is CSARDWGEQFF. CDR3 coding DNA: TGCAGTGCTAGAGATTGGGGTGAGCAGTTCTTC.

The chain uses TRBV15 and TRBJ2-3; 13 bases line up with TRBD2. In germline, CDR1 is LNHNV, CDR2 YYDKDF (reference sequence). The CDR3 length is 18 residues. Trimming removed 3 bases from V and 4 bases from J; junction bases left unmatched: 10. In DNA, the CDR3 is TGTGCCACCAGCAGCACTAGCGGGAGGGCCAACCTTCCAGATACGCAGTATTTT. Its translation: CATSSTSGRANLPDTQYF. Using reference TRBV15 and TRBJ2-3 for the parts outside the CDR3, the full variable domain is DAMVIQNPRYQVTQFGKPVTLSCSQTLNHNVMYWYQQKSSQAPKLLFHYYDKDFNNEADTPDNFQSRRPNTSFCFLDIRSPGLGDTAMYLCATSSTSGRANLPDTQYFGPGTRLTVL.

The chain links TRBV30 to TRBJ2-2; 9 nucleotides align to TRBD2. J was trimmed by 1 base and V by 3 bases; bases with no gene match: 0. CDR1 and CDR2 (germline): GTSNPN, SVGIG (reference sequence). This CDR3 is 14 amino acids long. The CDR3 sequence: CAWRLAGNTGELFF. The CDR3 DNA sequence: TGTGCCTGGAGACTAGCGGGGAACACCGGGGAGCTGTTTTTT.

The chain carries TRBV15 and TRBJ1-4; unclear D gene. The CDR3 is made up of 14 amino acids. The V end was cut by 3 bases, the J end by 0 bases, with 5 bases between. Looked up from germline, CDR1 is LNHNV and CDR2 is YYDKDF (reference sequence). The CDR3 nucleotides read TGTGCCACCAGCAGGCGAACAACTAATGAAAAACTGTTTTTT. It specifies CATSRRTTNEKLFF.

V usage is TRBV18 and J usage is TRBJ2-1; 14 positions match TRBD2. CDR1 is KGHSH, CDR2 LQKENI, per germline. Germline trimming cut 5 bases from V and 10 bases from J; bases unmatched to any gene: 10. The CDR3 consists of 16 residues. The CDR3 sequence is CASSEPGLAGENEQFF. The DNA for the CDR3 is TGTGCCAGCTCAGAGCCGGGACTAGCGGGAGAGAACGAGCAGTTCTTC.

The V gene is TRBV2, the J gene TRBJ1-2, with D unclear. V was trimmed by 1 base and J by 0 bases, leaving 6 bases between them. The germline V gene encodes CDR1 SNHLY and CDR2 FYNNEI. The CDR3 consists of 14 residues. As DNA, the CDR3 is TGTGCCAGCAGTGAAGGACGGACTAACTATGGCTACACCTTC. As protein: CASSEGRTNYGYTF.

The chain carries TRBV23-1 and TRBJ2-2, with D hard to call. TRBV23-1 is labeled an ORF, and its function is uncertain. This CDR3 region has 16 residues. Trimming left V 0 bases short and J 4 bases short, with 12 bases between. CDR3 bases: TGCGCCAGCAGTCAATCGTATAGGGATGGCACCGGGGAGCTGTTTTTT. Its protein product is CASSQSYRDGTGELFF.

This clone was observed a few times. V usage is TRBV4-1 and J usage is TRBJ2-3; the D gene could be TRBD1 or TRBD2 (5 bases each). The CDR3 runs to 15 residues. Trimming pared 3 bases from V and 6 bases from J, leaving 16 bases between. Germline loops: CDR1 MGHRA, CDR2 YSYEKL. The CDR3 DNA reads TGCGCCAGCAGCCAGGACGGGACGGTCTCGGATACGCAGTATTTT. Residues: CASSQDGTVSDTQYF.

This sequence joins TRBV4-3 and TRBJ1-4; no definite D call. This CDR3 spans 15 amino acids. Germline assignment: CDR1 LGHNA and CDR2 YSLEER. V was pared by 0 bases and J by 6 bases, with 11 bases between. This chain's CDR3 is CASSQDRARDEKLFF. In nucleotides, the CDR3 is TGCGCCAGCAGCCAAGATCGTGCTAGGGATGAAAAACTGTTTTTT.